These 11 T cell receptor beta chains came from one sample sequenced in a study of sequential checkpoint blockade in melanoma. Profiled with immunoSEQ multiplex PCR; TCRdb holds only in-frame clones, not every one. Altogether some 1,000 clones are present, around 21% being singletons, with the ten largest covering about 9.4%. The treatment denotes: randomized to nivolumab then ipilimumab (arm A) or the reverse (arm B). The source was tumor tissue (inferred from file names), collected from a patient given nivolumab and ipilimumab in sequence. All receptors come from a human donor with melanoma.

This chain connects TRBV19 to TRBJ1-1; D is unclear. The V end lost 3 bases, the J end lost 3 bases, and 8 bases lay between the germline ends. Germline lookup yields CDR1 LNHDA and CDR2 SQIVND (reference sequence). This CDR3 is built from 13 residues. The CDR3 coding sequence is TGTGCCAGTAGTATGAACATCTACACTGAAGCTTTCTTT. It yields the protein CASSMNIYTEAFF.

Only a few counts were recorded for this clone. This rearrangement joins TRBV23-1 to TRBJ2-3; 11 nucleotides match TRBD2. TRBV23-1 is sorted into the ORF group, with uncertain function. CDR3 length equals 16 residues. V lost 6 bases, J lost 6 bases, and 11 bases stayed unmatched. The CDR3 DNA sequence: TGCGCCAGCAGCCAACGGTTAGCGGGGGGGCCGGATACGCAGTATTTT. Protein: CASSQRLAGGPDTQYF.

In its sample, this clone was seen a few times. The gene calls are TRBV28 and TRBJ1-1; 11 positions agree with TRBD1. The CDR3 totals 15 residues. V gave up 3 bases and J gave up 5 bases; unmatched junction bases: 5. Germline loops: CDR1 MDHEN, CDR2 SYDVKM. CDR3 coding DNA: TGTGCCAGCAGTTTTAGGACAGGGGGCAAGACTGAAGCTTTCTTT. It codes for CASSFRTGGKTEAFF.

This chain uses TRBV19 with TRBJ1-1; perhaps TRBD1 as D (6 bases). This CDR3 is built from 15 residues. Germline V gene sequence: CDR1 LNHDA, CDR2 SQIVND (reference sequence). V was pared by 7 bases and J by 7 bases, with 22 bases between. The CDR3 region is CASTPPRGQGYEAFF. The CDR3 DNA reads TGTGCCAGTACCCCCCCCAGGGGTCAGGGCTATGAAGCTTTCTTT.

This chain links TRBV19 with TRBJ1-2; unclear D gene. The length of the CDR3 is 15 residues. Trimming stripped 0 bases from V and 4 bases from J, with 12 bases between. Germline V gives CDR1 LNHDA, CDR2 SQIVND (reference sequence). CDR3 region: CASSIDPSGRYGYTF. CDR3 in DNA: TGTGCCAGTAGTATAGACCCGAGCGGACGCTATGGCTACACCTTC. Variable domain in full (rest from reference TRBV19 and TRBJ1-2): DGGITQSPKYLFRKEGQNVTLSCEQNLNHDAMYWYRQDPGQGLRLIYYSQIVNDFQKGDIAEGYSVSREKKESFPLTVTSAQKNPTAFYLCASSIDPSGRYGYTFGSGTRLTVV.

By share, this clone counts as medium-sized. The chain employs TRBV11-3 and TRBJ2-2, with 10 bases aligning to TRBD1. Germline loops: CDR1 SGHNT, CDR2 YENEEA. The CDR3 has 15 residues. The V segment lost 5 bases and the J segment 3 bases; nucleotides outside the gene matches: 3. The CDR3 region is CASSPGTGDTGELFF. For the CDR3, the DNA is TGTGCCAGCAGCCCCGGGACAGGGGACACCGGGGAGCTGTTTTTT.

This clone was counted only a few times. This chain links TRBV6-8 with TRBJ1-2; a possible D gene is TRBD1 (6 bases). Germline V CDR1 and CDR2: MNHGY, SAAAGT. Between the trimmed V and J ends, which lost 2 bases and 4 bases, there was a span of 11 bases. The CDR3 consists of 14 residues. In nucleotides, the CDR3 is TGTGCCAGCAGTTACGCAGGGGAAGGCTATGGCTACACCTTC. The encoded protein is CASSYAGEGYGYTF.

In this sample, this clone turned up a few times. The chain joins TRBV6-8 to TRBJ2-1; 11 positions match TRBD2. Germline V CDR1 and CDR2: MNHGY, SAAAGT. The CDR3 runs 15 residues. With V trimmed by 6 bases and J by 2 bases, 3 bases remained unmatched. CDR3 nucleotides: TGTGCCAGCAGCGATAGCGGGGGGGCCTACAATGAGCAGTTCTTC. Amino acids: CASSDSGGAYNEQFF.

The table lists this clone with a few counts. This chain connects TRBV2 to TRBJ2-7; the match to TRBD1 covers 7 bases. The junction had 5 bases not matched to a gene; V was cut back by 6 bases and J by 3 bases. Per the germline V gene, CDR1 is SNHLY and CDR2 is FYNNEI. This CDR3 is 13 amino acids long. As DNA, the CDR3 is TGTGCCAGCAGGGACACAGGGGTCTACGAGCAGTACTTC. It yields the protein CASRDTGVYEQYF. Complete variable domain (other parts from reference TRBV2 and TRBJ2-7): EPEVTQTPSHQVTQMGQEVILRCVPISNHLYFYWYRQILGQKVEFLVSFYNNEISEKSEIFDDQFSVERPDGSNFTLKIRSTKLEDSAMYFCASRDTGVYEQYFGPGTRLTVT.

This clone counts as medium-sized. The chain is built from TRBV11-3 and TRBJ1-2, with D perhaps TRBD1 (5 bases). There are 14 residues in the CDR3. Trimming shortened V by 6 bases and J by 7 bases, and 18 bases separated the two germline ends. Germline loops: CDR1 SGHNT, CDR2 YENEEA. CDR3 DNA sequence: TGTGCCAGCAGGGAGGGGCTATACGAGCGTGGCTACACCTTC. It specifies CASREGLYERGYTF.

This clone rates as large (0.1 to 1%). At one boundary the junction diverges from the germline segment, which might be a read error. The gene calls are TRBV19 and TRBJ2-3; 8 nucleotides line up with TRBD2. CDR1 LNHDA and CDR2 SQIVND come from the germline V gene (reference sequence). This CDR3 comprises 15 residues. The CDR3 sequence is CASSRTSRYSDRTNF. The CDR3 DNA follows: TGTGCCAGTAGTCGGACTAGCCGCTATTCAGATCGGACGAATTTT.